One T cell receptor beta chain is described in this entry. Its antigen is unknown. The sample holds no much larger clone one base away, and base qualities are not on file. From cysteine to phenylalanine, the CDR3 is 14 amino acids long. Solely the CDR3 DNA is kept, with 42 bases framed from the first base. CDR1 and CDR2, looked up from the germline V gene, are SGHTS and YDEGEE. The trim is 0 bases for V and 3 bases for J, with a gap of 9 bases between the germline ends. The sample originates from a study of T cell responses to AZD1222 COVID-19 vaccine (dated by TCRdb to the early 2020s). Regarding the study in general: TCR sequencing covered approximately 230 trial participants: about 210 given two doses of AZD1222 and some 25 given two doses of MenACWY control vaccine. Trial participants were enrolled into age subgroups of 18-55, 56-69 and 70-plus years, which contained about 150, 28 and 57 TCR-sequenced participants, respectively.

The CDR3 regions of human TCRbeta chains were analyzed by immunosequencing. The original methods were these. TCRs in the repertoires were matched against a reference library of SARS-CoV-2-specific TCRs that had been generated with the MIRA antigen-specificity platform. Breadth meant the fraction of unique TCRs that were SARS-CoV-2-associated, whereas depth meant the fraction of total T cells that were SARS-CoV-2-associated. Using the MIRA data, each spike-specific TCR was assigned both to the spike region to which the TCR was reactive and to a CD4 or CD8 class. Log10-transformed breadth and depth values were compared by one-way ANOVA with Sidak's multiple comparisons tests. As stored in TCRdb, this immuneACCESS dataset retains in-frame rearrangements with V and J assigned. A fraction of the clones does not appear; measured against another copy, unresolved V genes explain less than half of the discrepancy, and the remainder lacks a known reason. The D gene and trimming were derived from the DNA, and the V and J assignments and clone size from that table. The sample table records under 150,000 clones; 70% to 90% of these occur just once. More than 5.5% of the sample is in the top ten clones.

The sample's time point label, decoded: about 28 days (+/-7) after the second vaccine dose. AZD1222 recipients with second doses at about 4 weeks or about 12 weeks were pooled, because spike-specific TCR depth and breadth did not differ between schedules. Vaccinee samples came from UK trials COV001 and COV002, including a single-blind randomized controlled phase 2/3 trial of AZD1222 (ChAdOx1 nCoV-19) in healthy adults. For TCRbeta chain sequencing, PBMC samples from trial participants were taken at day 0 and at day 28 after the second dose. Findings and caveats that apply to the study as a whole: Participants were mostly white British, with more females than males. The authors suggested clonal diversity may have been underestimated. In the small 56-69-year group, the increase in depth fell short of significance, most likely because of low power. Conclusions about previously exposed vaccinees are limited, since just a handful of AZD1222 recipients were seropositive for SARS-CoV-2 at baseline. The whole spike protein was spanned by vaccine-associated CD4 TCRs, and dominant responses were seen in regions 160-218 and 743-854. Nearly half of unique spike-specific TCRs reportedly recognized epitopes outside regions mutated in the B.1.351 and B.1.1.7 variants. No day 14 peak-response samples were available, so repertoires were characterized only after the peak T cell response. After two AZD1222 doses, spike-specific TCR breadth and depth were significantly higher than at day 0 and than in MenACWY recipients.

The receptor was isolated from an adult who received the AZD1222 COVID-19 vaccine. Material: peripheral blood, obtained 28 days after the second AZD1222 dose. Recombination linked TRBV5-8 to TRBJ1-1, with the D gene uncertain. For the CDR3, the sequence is CASSLGWGDTEAFF. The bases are TGTGCCAGCAGCTTGGGATGGGGTGACACTGAAGCTTTCTTT.